This TCR beta chain was obtained from a study of shared clonotypes between healthy human individuals. Germline loops: CDR1 MGHRA, CDR2 YSYEKL. CDR3 length: 15 residues. Trimming stripped 4 bases from V and 3 bases from J, with 15 bases between. Details on this clone: Its target is not known.

The study's findings and limits: Unshared clonotypes carried lower generation probabilities than those common to all four donors.

In the original workflow: ImmunoSEQ yielded junction-only sequences lacking quality scores, so filtering differed. Sequencing used immunoSEQ multiplex PCR; TCRdb keeps in-frame clones, though not all of them. V and J calls plus clone size are reproduced from that table; the DNA served to infer D and trimming. The sample has about 2.3 million clones, approximately 95% seen once. The receptor was derived from a man aged 18 to 29 in good health. Some clones in this sample may be carry-over from other donors' samples. Sequencing was done on a sample of naive CD4+ T cells from PBMCs. As to subset: CD45RA+ positively selected. The rearrangement links TRBV4-1 to TRBJ2-5, with D possibly TRBD1 on 6 matching bases. This CDR3 is CASSPNIGDKETQYF. The CDR3, as DNA: TGCGCCAGCAGCCCGAACATCGGGGACAAAGAGACCCAGTACTTC.